A selection of T cell receptor beta chains follows, all from one sample in a study of regulatory T cells in long-lasting Graves disease. TCRdb reprocessed the multiplex PCR reads via MiXCR and lists one record per CDR3 protein. The data hold about 530,000 distinct CDR3 sequences, with roughly a sixth observed a single time. This same sample was also taken into another study, of T cells in Graves' hyperthyroidism and ophthalmopathy.

The material was peripheral blood mononuclear cells (PBMCs), obtained at new diagnosis, from a patient treated with antithyroid drugs. The receptors here all came from a woman aged 35 to 59 with Graves disease. Each CDR3 is given with its conserved first and last residue. Fields, in order: V gene, J gene, CDR3 protein.

TRBV12-3/TRBV12-4,TRBJ2-5,CASSVLETQYF
TRBV3-1,TRBJ1-3,CASSQGTAANTIYF
TRBV19,TRBJ2-5,CASRPGSRGGDQETQYF
TRBV29-1,TRBJ1-1,CSAGTAGMNTEAFF
TRBV5-1,TRBJ1-2,CASSLTTADGYTF
TRBV2,TRBJ1-1,CASIRVTEAFF
TRBV20-1,TRBJ1-3,CSASRRRSGNTIYF
TRBV28,TRBJ2-4,CASSPGGTAKNIQYF
TRBV3-1,TRBJ2-7,CASSQEGNYEQYF
TRBV6-1,TRBJ1-3,CASGGHSSGNTIYF
TRBV20-1,TRBJ1-5,CSARGGRSGPQHF
TRBV7-8,TRBJ1-4,CASSQGGGNEKLFF
TRBV7-9,TRBJ1-4,CASSLTRTGGGEKLFF
TRBV2,TRBJ2-2,CASSDVRGNTGELFF
TRBV6-2/TRBV6-3,TRBJ1-1,CASSRYTEAFF
TRBV2,TRBJ2-7,CASTLDRNSYEQYF
TRBV4-1,TRBJ1-2,CASSQASPGQSFYGYTF
TRBV12-5,TRBJ1-5,CASGLQIDGGVNQPQHF
TRBV28,TRBJ1-1,CASSSLGQGAAATEAFF
TRBV28,TRBJ1-2,CASSLKGQFIYGYTF
TRBV29-1,TRBJ2-1,CSGSGVGEQFF
TRBV2,TRBJ2-3,CASIRGYLLRIEVTDTQYF
TRBV20-1,TRBJ2-3,CSAQQPIGTSISDTQYF
TRBV14,TRBJ1-1,CASSQQSNTEAFF
TRBV28,TRBJ2-7,CASSIAGRHYEQYF
TRBV19,TRBJ2-7,CASVSGAEEQYF
TRBV7-3,TRBJ1-3,CASRSDSGNTIYF
TRBV5-1,TRBJ1-2,CASSLEPGPAYGYTF
TRBV28,TRBJ1-1,CASRPGTVNTEAFF
TRBV4-1,TRBJ2-1,CASSQDWTLSYNEQFF
TRBV14,TRBJ2-1,CASSPPGGKQYNEQFF
TRBV7-9,TRBJ2-7,CASSPPDSRGPYEQYF
TRBV7-2,TRBJ2-1,CASSITPFSGGANEQFF
TRBV5-1,TRBJ1-3,CASSPVPRAGSGNTIYF
TRBV6-1,TRBJ1-2,CASSEGRGGYTF
TRBV9,TRBJ1-1,CASSGNKDRAAEAFF
TRBV11-2,TRBJ2-1,CASSLLVSERVPYNEQFF
TRBV7-9,TRBJ2-6,CASSWLRAGKSGANVLTF
TRBV20-1,TRBJ1-2,CSAFAGTGGGISYGYTF
TRBV6-1,TRBJ2-7,CASKVTRDRLGEQYF
TRBV12-5,TRBJ1-1,CASGLVKGTEAFF
TRBV12-3/TRBV12-4,TRBJ1-5,CASSSLGGSNQPQHF
TRBV7-8,TRBJ1-1,CASSVLVGLMNTEAFF
TRBV9,TRBJ2-5,CASSVASEMGTQYF
TRBV20-1,TRBJ2-3,CSASGDTSTDTQYF
TRBV24-1,TRBJ2-2,CATSDPTAQTGELFF
TRBV18,TRBJ1-2,CASSPQETAGYAF
TRBV30,TRBJ1-5,CAWTPAGASQPQHF
TRBV6-1,TRBJ1-2,CASSPLGVNYGYTF
TRBV6-1,TRBJ2-7,CASSETKQGPSREQYF
TRBV2,TRBJ1-4,CAGGDLSEKLFF